Below, 9 T cell receptor beta chains from the same sample are listed, as sequenced in a study of cytomegalovirus exposure and HLA in healthy donors. PCR primers comprised 60 Vbeta and 13 Jbeta primers. Clones were sequenced by immunoSEQ multiplex PCR, and TCRdb holds only the in-frame ones, with some missing. The sample contains about 130,000 clones, approximately 81% of which appear only once. Sequencing was done on a sample of PBMCs. These TCRs come from a man between 18 and 29 years old in good health and CMV-seronegative.

The chain carries TRBV6-5 and TRBJ1-1, with D perhaps matching TRBD1 (5 bases). Germline lookup yields CDR1 MNHEY and CDR2 SVGAGI. Trimming shortened V by 0 bases and J by 6 bases, and 14 bases separated the two germline ends. The CDR3 totals 15 residues. The CDR3 region is CASSYSQGLSAEAFF. The CDR3 DNA reads as TGTGCCAGCAGTTACTCGCAGGGTCTCTCGGCTGAAGCTTTCTTT.

The V call is TRBV5-4, the J call TRBJ1-2; a weak D match, TRBD1 (5 bases). Trimming pared 1 base from V and 4 bases from J, leaving 14 bases between. This CDR3 comprises 15 residues. Germline CDR1 SGHNT, CDR2 YYREEE (reference sequence). The CDR3 nucleotides are TGTGCCAGCAGCTTGTCGCTAGGGGATGGCTATGGCTACACCTTC. Amino acids: CASSLSLGDGYGYTF.

A few counts support this clone. V usage is TRBV7-9 and J usage is TRBJ1-1, with D uncertain. The CDR3 is 14 residues long. The germline V gene has CDR1 SEHNR and CDR2 FQNEAQ (reference sequence). The ends were cut back, 3 bases at V and 0 bases at J, with 8 bases in the middle. CDR3 in DNA: TGTGCCAGCAGCTTCAGGCACCTGAACACTGAAGCTTTCTTT. Its protein product is CASSFRHLNTEAFF.

V gene TRBV2 combines with J gene TRBJ2-5; possibly TRBD2 for D (6 bases). Per the germline V gene, CDR1 is SNHLY and CDR2 is FYNNEI. This CDR3 has 13 residues. The germline V and J ends were trimmed by 11 bases and 5 bases, with 18 bases remaining between them. The chain's CDR3 is CALIQRGGETQYF. The CDR3 DNA follows: TGTGCCCTCATTCAGAGGGGAGGTGAGACCCAGTACTTC.

The chain is built from TRBV9 and TRBJ1-2; 7 bases fit TRBD1. V shed 0 bases and J 11 bases; nucleotides not matched to a gene: 10. There are 14 residues in the CDR3. Germline V CDR1 and CDR2: SGDLS, YYNGEE. The CDR3 spells CASSVEKGAIPYTF. CDR3 in DNA: TGTGCCAGCAGCGTAGAAAAGGGGGCGATACCGTACACCTTC. Using reference TRBV9 and TRBJ1-2 for the parts outside the CDR3, the full variable domain is DSGVTQTPKHLITATGQRVTLRCSPRSGDLSVYWYQQSLDQGLQFLIQYYNGEERAKGNILERFSAQQFPDLHSELNLSSLELGDSALYFCASSVEKGAIPYTFGSGTRLTVV.

This chain uses TRBV6-5 with TRBJ2-7; a weak D match, TRBD2 (7 bases). Germline V gives CDR1 MNHEY, CDR2 SVGAGI. CDR3 length equals 14 residues. V was trimmed by 6 bases and J by 1 base, leaving 13 bases between them. CDR3 loop: CASSHREGSYEQYF. DNA for the CDR3: TGTGCCAGCAGCCACAGGGAGGGATCCTACGAGCAGTACTTC.

The V and J genes are TRBV7-2 and TRBJ1-6; TRBD1 might be the D (5 bases). The CDR3 has 12 amino acids. Germline assignment: CDR1 SGHTA and CDR2 FQGNSA. Deletions cut 4 bases from V and 7 bases from J, with 5 bases between. The CDR3 region has the DNA TGTGCCAGCAGCTGGACAAATTCACCCCTCCACTTT. Translation gives CASSWTNSPLHF.

V is TRBV7-8 and J is TRBJ1-2; the match to TRBD1 covers 10 bases. In germline, CDR1 is SGHVS, CDR2 FQNEAQ. This CDR3 has 14 residues. V dropped 1 base and J dropped 7; count of bases not matched to a gene: 3. DNA of the CDR3: TGTGCCAGCAGCTTAGTCAGGGACAGGGGTGGCTACACCTTC. This gives the protein CASSLVRDRGGYTF.

The genes are TRBV9 and TRBJ2-1; TRBD2 aligns across 8 bases. The V gene end was trimmed by 0 bases and the J gene end by 1 base; junction bases not matched to a gene: 0. CDR3 size: 15 residues. Germline V gene sequence: CDR1 SGDLS, CDR2 YYNGEE. CDR3 residues: CASSVGGGSYNEQFF. The CDR3 coding sequence is TGTGCCAGCAGCGTAGGCGGGGGGTCCTACAATGAGCAGTTCTTC.